The clone carrying this T cell receptor beta chain was counted only a few times. Its cognate antigen is unknown. Germline V lookup: CDR1 LNHDA, CDR2 SQIVND (reference sequence). V lost 3 bases and J lost 5, with 15 bases in between. The length of the CDR3 is 15 residues. This sample was taken from a study of cytomegalovirus exposure and HLA in healthy donors. Whole-study results and caveats: TCR beta sequences numbering 15,000 to 20,000 were associated with HLA alleles at 0.05 false discovery rate in a later analysis. Data from an earlier analysis indicated that most TCR beta V segments were productive either about 87% or about 30% of the time. Sequence variants that were highly shared formed a cluster that was likely a sequencing artifact. Researchers reported in a later analysis that common viral pathogens appeared linked to several top clusters.

The PCR employed 60 Vbeta primers together with 13 Jbeta primers. The table came from immunoSEQ multiplex PCR; TCRdb's copy has only in-frame clones and leaves some out. The sample lists around 150,000 clones, 80% to 85% occurring once. The chain couples TRBV19 to TRBJ2-3; D gene uncertain. This TCR derives from a woman aged 18-29 years in good health and CMV-seronegative. The sample was PBMCs. CDR3 DNA: TGTGCCAGTAGTATTAGCCGACCACTGGGAGATACGCAGTATTTT. Protein: CASSISRPLGDTQYF.